This T cell receptor beta chain was sequenced during a study of blood T cell repertoires in COVID-19. Patients at the Seattle site were enrolled during active infection and followed longitudinally. Here immunoSEQ multiplex PCR was the method, and the copy in TCRdb shows in-frame clones only, minus some. The sample yields fewer than 500,000 clones, approximately 90% seen once. CDR3 length: 14 amino acids. With 2 bases removed from V and 0 bases from J, the gap between germline ends came to 8 bases. Germline V CDR1 and CDR2: SGHRS, YFSETQ. The chain carries TRBV5-1 and TRBJ1-2; D is uncertain. This TCR came from a man younger than 30 with COVID-19, enrolled during active disease. Sequencing input: peripheral blood. Here the CDR3 reads CASSLDTSNYGYTF. In DNA form, the CDR3 reads TGCGCCAGCAGCTTAGACACCTCTAACTATGGCTACACCTTC.